This entry is about one T cell receptor beta chain. The repertoire was sequenced with immunoSEQ multiplex PCR; TCRdb's copy has only in-frame clones and lacks some. In the table there are around 83,000 clones, 93% of which are singletons. Germline V gene data show CDR1 as SEHNR and CDR2 as FQNEAQ (reference sequence). Trimming left V 7 bases short and J 6 bases short, with 15 bases between. This CDR3 is 13 amino acids long. This sample is drawn from a study of control samples from healthy donors and cancer patients. The sequence came from a middle-aged woman with lung cancer. The sequencing input was PBMCs. The chain couples TRBV7-9 to TRBJ1-2; D is unclear. In DNA, the CDR3 is TGTGCCAGCACTCTCTTCCCGGTTCATGGCTACACCTTC. Amino acid sequence: CASTLFPVHGYTF.